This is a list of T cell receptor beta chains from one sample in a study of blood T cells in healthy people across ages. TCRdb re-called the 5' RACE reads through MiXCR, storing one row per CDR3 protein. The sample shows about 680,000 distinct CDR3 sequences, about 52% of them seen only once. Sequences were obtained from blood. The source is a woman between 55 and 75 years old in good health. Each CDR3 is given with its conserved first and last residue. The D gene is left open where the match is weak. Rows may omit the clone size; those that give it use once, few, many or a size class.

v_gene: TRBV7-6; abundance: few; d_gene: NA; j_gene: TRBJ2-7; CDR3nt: TGTGCCAGCAGCTTAAAAATTAAATCCGACGAGCAGTACTTC; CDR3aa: CASSLKIKSDEQYF
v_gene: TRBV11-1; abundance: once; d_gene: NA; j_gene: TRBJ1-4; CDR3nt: TGTGCCAGCAGCCAAAACGACGAACGGCGGGGAAAACTGTTTTTT; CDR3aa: CASSQNDERRGKLFF
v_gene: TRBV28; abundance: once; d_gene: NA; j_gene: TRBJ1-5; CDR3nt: TGTGCCAGCAGAACACCCGAACTCCTTCAGCCCCAGCATTTT; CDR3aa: CASRTPELLQPQHF
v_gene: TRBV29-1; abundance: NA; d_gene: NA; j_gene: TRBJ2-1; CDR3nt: TGCAGCGTTGACCGGGCTGACTCCTACAATGAGCAGTTCTTC; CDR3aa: CSVDRADSYNEQFF
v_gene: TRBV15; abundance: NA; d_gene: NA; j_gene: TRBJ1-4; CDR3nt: TGTGCCACCAGCAGGGACAGCCTTCGGACCCACATTCTTGGGGCTTATGAACTGTTTTTT; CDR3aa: CATSRDSLRTHILGAYELFF
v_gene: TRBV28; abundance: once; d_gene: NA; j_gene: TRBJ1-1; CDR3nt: TGTGCCAGCAGTTTGACTGGCCAATACTCTGAAGCTTTCTTT; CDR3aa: CASSLTGQYSEAFF
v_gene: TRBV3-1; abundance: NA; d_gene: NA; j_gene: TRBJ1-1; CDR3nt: TGTGCCAGCAGCCGTGTACCTAAATCCGGGACGGTGAACACTGAAGCTTTCTTT; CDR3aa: CASSRVPKSGTVNTEAFF
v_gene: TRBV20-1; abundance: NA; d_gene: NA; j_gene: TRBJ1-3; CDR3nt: TGCAGTGCTAGAGATAGCAACAGCGCGGGAAACACCATATATTTT; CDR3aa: CSARDSNSAGNTIYF
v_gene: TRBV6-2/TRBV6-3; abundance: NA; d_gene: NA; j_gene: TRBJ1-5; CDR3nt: TGTGCCAGCAGCTTATCGACAGGATATCAGCCCCAGCATTTT; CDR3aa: CASSLSTGYQPQHF
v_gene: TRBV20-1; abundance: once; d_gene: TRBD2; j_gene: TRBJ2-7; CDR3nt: TGCAGTGCTAGGACCCCCACTAGCGGGAGTTCCTACGAGCAGTACTTC; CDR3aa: CSARTPTSGSSYEQYF
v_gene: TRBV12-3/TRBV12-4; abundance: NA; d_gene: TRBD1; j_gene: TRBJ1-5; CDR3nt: TGTGCCAGCAGTAAACGGACAGGGGAGAATCAGCCCCAGCATTTT; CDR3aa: CASSKRTGENQPQHF
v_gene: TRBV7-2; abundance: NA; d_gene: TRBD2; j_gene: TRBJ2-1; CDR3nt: TGTGCCAGCAGCTTAGTTAGCGGGAGTGTCAATGAGCAGTTCTTC; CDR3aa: CASSLVSGSVNEQFF
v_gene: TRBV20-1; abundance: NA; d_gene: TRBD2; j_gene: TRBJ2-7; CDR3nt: TGCAGTGCTAGTATCCTAGCGGGATACAATGAGCAGTACTTC; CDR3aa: CSASILAGYNEQYF
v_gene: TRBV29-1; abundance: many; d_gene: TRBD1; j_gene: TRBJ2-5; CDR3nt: TGCAGCGTCCTACAGGGGGCCACCCAAGAGACCCAGTACTTC; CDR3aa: CSVLQGATQETQYF
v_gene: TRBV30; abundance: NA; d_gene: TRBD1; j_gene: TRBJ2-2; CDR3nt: TGTGCCTGGAGTGGACAGGGGCACAACGGGGAGCTGTTTTTT; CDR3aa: CAWSGQGHNGELFF
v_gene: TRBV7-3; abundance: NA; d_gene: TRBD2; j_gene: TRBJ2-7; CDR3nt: TGTGCCAGCAGTATAAGTGCGGGGGGACCTTACGAGCAGTACTTC; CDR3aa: CASSISAGGPYEQYF
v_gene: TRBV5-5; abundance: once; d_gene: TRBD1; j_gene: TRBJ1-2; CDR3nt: TGTGCCAGCAGCTTGGGAGTTTTTGGGACAGGGGACTATGGCTACACCTTC; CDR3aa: CASSLGVFGTGDYGYTF
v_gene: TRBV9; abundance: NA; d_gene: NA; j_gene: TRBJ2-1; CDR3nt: TGTGCCAGCAGCGCGAGTGTGAGCTCCTACAATGAGCAGTTCTTC; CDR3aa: CASSASVSSYNEQFF
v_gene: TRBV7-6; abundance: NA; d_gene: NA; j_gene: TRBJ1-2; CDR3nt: TGTGCCAGCAGCCCCGGACCTAGTCAGGACTATGGCTACACCTTC; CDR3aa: CASSPGPSQDYGYTF
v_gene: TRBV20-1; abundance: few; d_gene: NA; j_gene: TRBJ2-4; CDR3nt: TGCAGTGCTAGAGGAGAAGCGGAAGGGGAGCAGTACTTC; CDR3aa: CSARGEAEGEQYF
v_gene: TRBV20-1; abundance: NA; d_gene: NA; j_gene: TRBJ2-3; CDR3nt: TGCAGTGCTAGAGATCCAACGGGAAGGAGCACAGATACGCAGTATTTT; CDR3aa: CSARDPTGRSTDTQYF
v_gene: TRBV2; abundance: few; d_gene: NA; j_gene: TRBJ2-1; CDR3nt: TGTGCCAGCAGTGAGGGGGACGGTCTTACTCAGTTCTTC; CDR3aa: CASSEGDGLTQFF
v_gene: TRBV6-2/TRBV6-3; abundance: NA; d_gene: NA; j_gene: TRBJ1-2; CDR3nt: TGTGCCAGCAGTAAGGGAGACGCGTCAAACAGAAATGGCTACACCTTC; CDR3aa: CASSKGDASNRNGYTF
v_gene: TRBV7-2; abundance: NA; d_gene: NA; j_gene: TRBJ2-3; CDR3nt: TGTGCCAGCAGCTCCCTCTGGAGAGATACGCAGTATTTT; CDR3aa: CASSSLWRDTQYF
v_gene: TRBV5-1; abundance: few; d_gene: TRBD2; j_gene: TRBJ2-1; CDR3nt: TGCGCCAGCAGCACCGGGACTAGCGGGACTTCGGGGAATGAGCAGTTCTTC; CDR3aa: CASSTGTSGTSGNEQFF
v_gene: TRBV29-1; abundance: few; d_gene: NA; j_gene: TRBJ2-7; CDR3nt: TGCAGCGTCAGGACCGGGGGTCGCGACGAGCAGTACTTC; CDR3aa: CSVRTGGRDEQYF
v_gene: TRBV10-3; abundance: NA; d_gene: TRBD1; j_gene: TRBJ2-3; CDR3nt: TGTGCCATCAGGGTAACAGGGGGCACAGATACGCAGTATTTT; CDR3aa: CAIRVTGGTDTQYF